Detailed here is one T cell receptor (beta chain). The antigen is unknown. An end of the junction differs from the germline gene, which may be a read error. The source material, roughly 18-32 mg of unsorted bulk tissue, was used to co-extract RNA and DNA. Over 85% of the cells in every tumor sample were viable tumor cells. The sample is drawn from a study of tumor-infiltrating lymphocytes in primary liver carcinoma. The CDR3 runs to 15 residues. Germline CDR1 SGHAT, CDR2 FQNNGV. Regarding the study as a whole: Only about 7.5-24% of top clones appeared in all five tumor regions.

A primer matching the constant region was used to make TCR beta cDNA from around 460 ng of total RNA. Sequencing libraries for TCR beta derived from three nested multiplex PCR rounds that used slightly modified ARM-PCR. TRBV1-TRBV30 forward primers paired with a C-beta reverse primer drove the first two PCR rounds, approximately 11 cycles each. TCRdb analysed the multiplex PCR reads with MiXCR anew, one entry per CDR3 protein. In the table there are about 100,000 distinct CDR3 sequences, roughly 69% of which are singletons. The TCR originated in a woman aged 55-69 years with primary liver carcinoma and hepatitis B virus infection. The V gene is TRBV11-2, the J gene TRBJ2-5; perhaps TRBD1 as D (5 bases). The sequenced material came from liver tumor tissue from sampling region 5. As to subset: tumor region T5, tumor centre. Here the CDR3 reads CASSLGLGSQGTQYF. CDR3 coding DNA: TGTGCTAGCAGCTTGGGGCTAGGATCGCAAGGGACCCAGTACTTC.